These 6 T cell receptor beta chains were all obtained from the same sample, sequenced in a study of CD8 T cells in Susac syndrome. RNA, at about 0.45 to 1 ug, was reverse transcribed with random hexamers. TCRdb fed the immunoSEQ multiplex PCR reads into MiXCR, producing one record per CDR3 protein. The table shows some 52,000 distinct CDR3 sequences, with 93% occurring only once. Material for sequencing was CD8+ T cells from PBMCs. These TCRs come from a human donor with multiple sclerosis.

CDR3 in amino acids: CASSVSGGAHNEQFF. In DNA form, the CDR3 reads TGTGCCAGCAGCGTCAGCGGGGGGGCCCACAATGAGCAGTTCTTC. The chain joins TRBV9 to TRBJ2-1; 10 bases map to TRBD2. The CDR3 has 15 residues. Germline CDR1 reads SGDLS; CDR2 reads YYNGEE. J was trimmed by 5 bases and V by 2 bases; bases with no gene match: 4.

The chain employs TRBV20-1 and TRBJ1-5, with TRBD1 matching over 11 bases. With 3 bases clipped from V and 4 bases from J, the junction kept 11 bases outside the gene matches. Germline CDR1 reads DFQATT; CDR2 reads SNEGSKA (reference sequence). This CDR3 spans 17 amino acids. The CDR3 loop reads CSARLGGQGARNQPQHF. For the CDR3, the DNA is TGCAGTGCTAGGTTGGGTGGACAGGGGGCAAGGAATCAGCCCCAGCATTTT.

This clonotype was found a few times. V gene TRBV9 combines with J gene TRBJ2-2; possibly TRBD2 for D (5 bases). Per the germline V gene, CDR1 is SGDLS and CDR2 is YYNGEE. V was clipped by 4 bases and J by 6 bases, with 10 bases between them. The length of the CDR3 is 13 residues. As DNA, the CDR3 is TGTGCCAGCAGCTCCCGAGGGCCCGGGGAGCTGTTTTTT. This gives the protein CASSSRGPGELFF.

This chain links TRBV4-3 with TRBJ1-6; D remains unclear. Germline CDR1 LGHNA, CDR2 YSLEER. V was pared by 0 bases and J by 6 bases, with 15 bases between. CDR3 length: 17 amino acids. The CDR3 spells CASSQDSSGRRNSPLHF. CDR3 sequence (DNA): TGCGCCAGCAGCCAAGACTCCTCTGGCAGGCGTAATTCACCCCTCCACTTT.

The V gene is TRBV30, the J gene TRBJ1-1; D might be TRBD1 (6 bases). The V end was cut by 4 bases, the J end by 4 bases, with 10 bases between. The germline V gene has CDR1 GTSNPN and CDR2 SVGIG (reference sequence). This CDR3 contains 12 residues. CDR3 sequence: CAWKPGATEAFF. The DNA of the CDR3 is TGTGCCTGGAAACCGGGGGCCACTGAAGCTTTCTTT.

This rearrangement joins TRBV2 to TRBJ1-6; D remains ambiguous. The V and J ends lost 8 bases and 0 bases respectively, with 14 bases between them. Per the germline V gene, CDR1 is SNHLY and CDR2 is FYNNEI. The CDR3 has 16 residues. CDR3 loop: CASSQESSSYNSPLHF. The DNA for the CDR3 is TGTGCCAGCTCCCAGGAAAGTAGCTCCTATAATTCACCCCTCCACTTT. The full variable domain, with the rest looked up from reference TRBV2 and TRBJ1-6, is EPEVTQTPSHQVTQMGQEVILRCVPISNHLYFYWYRQILGQKVEFLVSFYNNEISEKSEIFDDQFSVERPDGSNFTLKIRSTKLEDSAMYFCASSQESSSYNSPLHFGNGTRLTVT.